The clone carrying this T cell receptor beta chain was seen more than once but under ten times. This entry comes from a study of T cells after yellow fever vaccination. The CDR3 spans 15 residues. Trimming took off 6 bases at V and 0 bases at J, with 12 bases between the two ends. The germline CDR1 and CDR2 sequences are SEHNR and FQNEAQ (reference sequence). TCRdb re-called the 5' RACE reads through MiXCR, storing one row per CDR3 protein. The repertoire consists of more than 350,000 distinct CDR3 sequences, with roughly 12% occurring once and the leading ten covering around 20%. The genes are TRBV7-9 and TRBJ1-3; a weak D match, TRBD1 (6 bases). The sequenced sample was PBMCs, obtained on the day of the first yellow fever vaccination. The clonotype comes from a man younger than 30 who received the YFV17D yellow fever vaccine. The CDR3 spells CASRPTGTSGNTIYF. In nucleotides, the CDR3 is TGTGCCAGCAGGCCTACAGGGACCTCTGGAAACACCATATATTTT.